Listed below are T cell receptor beta chains from one sample, sequenced in a study of cytomegalovirus exposure and HLA in healthy donors. Some clones are missing from TCRdb's copy, which holds only in-frame ones; the method was immunoSEQ multiplex PCR. The sample includes under 300,000 clones, 65% to 85% of them seen just once. Sequenced material: PBMCs. Every receptor here comes from a female donor in good health and CMV-seronegative. Each CDR3 is given with its conserved first and last residue. The D gene is left open where the match is weak. The size of a clone is reported for some rows only, either as once, few or many, or as a class for expanded clones.

D	V	size	J	DNA	CDR3
-	TRBV19	-	TRBJ1-1	TGTGCCAGTAGTATACAGGGAGGGGGGATGAACACTGAAGCTTTCTTT	CASSIQGGGMNTEAFF
-	TRBV5-4	few	TRBJ1-2	TGTGCCAGCAGCCCAAGGGGCGCAGGCTATGGCTACACCTTC	CASSPRGAGYGYTF
TRBD1	TRBV2	-	TRBJ2-7	TGTGCCAGCAGTGAACCGGACAGGTACGAGCAGTACTTC	CASSEPDRYEQYF
-	TRBV27	-	TRBJ1-1	TGTGCCAGCAGTTTACGACAGAACACTGAAGCTTTCTTT	CASSLRQNTEAFF
-	TRBV11-3	once	TRBJ2-4	TGTGCCAGCAGCTGGGGGGACATTCAGTACTTC	CASSWGDIQYF
-	TRBV7-9	-	TRBJ2-2	TGTGCCAGCAGCGTTACAGGGCCCGGGGAGCTGTTTTTT	CASSVTGPGELFF
-	TRBV11-2	-	TRBJ1-1	TGTGCCAGCAGCCCTGGAAGGGGGAACACTGAAGCTTTCTTT	CASSPGRGNTEAFF
TRBD1	TRBV10-3	-	TRBJ2-7	TGTGCCATCAGGGGGGGACAGGCGGTCTCCGACGAGCAGTACTTC	CAIRGGQAVSDEQYF
-	TRBV4-1	-	TRBJ1-1	TGCGCCAGCAGCCGAGGGCAGAGCTTGAACACTGAAGCTTTCTTT	CASSRGQSLNTEAFF
TRBD2	TRBV6-6	-	TRBJ2-2	TGTGCCAGCAGTTACACAGCGGGACTTCGAACCGGGGAGCTGTTTTTT	CASSYTAGLRTGELFF
-	TRBV5-1	once	TRBJ1-2	TGCGCCAGCAGCTTGGGCGGTGGGAGCTATGGCTACACCTTC	CASSLGGGSYGYTF
TRBD2	TRBV5-4	few	TRBJ2-7	TGTGCCAGCAGCTTGACTAGCGGGAACTCCTACGAGCAGTACTTC	CASSLTSGNSYEQYF
-	TRBV5-8	few	TRBJ2-6	TGTGCCAGTAGCCGGAGGCAGGGGGCCAACGTCCTGACTTTC	CASSRRQGANVLTF
-	TRBV11-3	-	TRBJ2-7	TGTGCCAGCAGCTTAGATAAAGGGGGACAACCCTACGAGCAGTACTTC	CASSLDKGGQPYEQYF
TRBD1	TRBV7-8	-	TRBJ1-5	TGTGCCACCACCATGACAGGGATGGGGCAGCCCCAGCATTTT	CATTMTGMGQPQHF
TRBD2	TRBV7-9	-	TRBJ2-2	TGTGCCAGCAGCTTTTGGACTAGCGGGAGGGATTTGAACACCGGGGAGCTGTTTTTT	CASSFWTSGRDLNTGELFF
-	TRBV7-9	-	TRBJ2-5	TGTGCCAGCAGCCACACCCCGTTGCTCGAGACCCAGTACTTC	CASSHTPLLETQYF
TRBD2	TRBV10-3	-	TRBJ2-1	TGTGCCATCAGGGCGGGACTAGCGGGCGACAATGAGCAGTTCTTC	CAIRAGLAGDNEQFF
-	TRBV10-3	-	TRBJ1-1	TGTGCCATCAAAGGGAGCGGCACGAACACTGAAGCTTTCTTT	CAIKGSGTNTEAFF
-	TRBV11-3	-	TRBJ1-4	TGTGCCAGCAGCGAAGGAGACAGAACTAATGAAAAACTGTTTTTT	CASSEGDRTNEKLFF
TRBD2	TRBV10-3	-	TRBJ2-7	TGTGCCATCAGTGAGGCGGGACTAGCGGGAGCCAGTGTGCAGTACTTC	CAISEAGLAGASVQYF
-	TRBV7-7	-	TRBJ1-3	TGTGCCAGCAGCTTAGCCCCTCCCGGGACACCTGGAAACACCATATATTTT	CASSLAPPGTPGNTIYF
TRBD2	TRBV6-6	-	TRBJ2-1	TGTGCCACCGGGGGGTACAATGAGCAGTTCTTC	CATGGYNEQFF
-	TRBV5-4	-	TRBJ2-7	TGTGCCAGCAGCCGGTCCCTGGACGAGCAGTACTTC	CASSRSLDEQYF
TRBD1	TRBV15	-	TRBJ2-1	TGTGCCACCAAGGGAACAGGGGACCCTGATGAGCAGTTCTTC	CATKGTGDPDEQFF
-	TRBV28	-	TRBJ2-7	TGTGCCAGCAGTGACCGGAGGGCCGGGGAAGTCTCCTACGAGCAGTACTTC	CASSDRRAGEVSYEQYF
TRBD1	TRBV27	-	TRBJ2-7	TGTGCCAGCAGTTCCAGGACAGGGGGTTTGTACGAGCAGTACTTC	CASSSRTGGLYEQYF
-	TRBV6-5	-	TRBJ1-5	TGTGCCAGCAGTTCACAGGGCACTCGTAGCAATCAGCCCCAGCATTTT	CASSSQGTRSNQPQHF
-	TRBV7-8	-	TRBJ2-7	TGTGCCAGCAGCCGAAAACTTAACAATCCGGGAGAGCAGTACTTC	CASSRKLNNPGEQYF
-	TRBV7-9	-	TRBJ2-3	TGTGCCAGCAGCTCCCATAGCACAGATACGCAGTATTTT	CASSSHSTDTQYF
TRBD2	TRBV11-3	-	TRBJ2-1	TGTGCCAGCAGCTTAACCTCCAGCGGGAGGAGGAGTGAGCAGTTCTTC	CASSLTSSGRRSEQFF
TRBD1	TRBV6-4	-	TRBJ1-2	TGTGCCAGCAGTGACTCAGGGACAGGGGATGGCTATGGCTACACCTTC	CASSDSGTGDGYGYTF
-	TRBV18	few	TRBJ1-5	TGTGCCAGCTCACCGAGGACTTCGGAGCCCCAGCATTTT	CASSPRTSEPQHF
TRBD1	TRBV6-6	-	TRBJ2-7	TGTGCCAGCTTTTTCGACAGGGGGGCCTACGAGCAGTACTTC	CASFFDRGAYEQYF
TRBD1	TRBV11-3	-	TRBJ1-2	TGTGCCAGCAGCATGAGACAGGGGAATGATGGCTACACCTTC	CASSMRQGNDGYTF
TRBD2	TRBV11-3	once	TRBJ2-3	TGTGCCAGCAGCGCTGACCGCGGGACTAGCGGGAGAGGTACGCAGTATTTT	CASSADRGTSGRGTQYF
-	TRBV27	few	TRBJ2-2	TGTGCCAGCAGTACGGTCGGGGAGCTGTTTTTT	CASSTVGELFF
-	TRBV21-1	many	TRBJ1-1	TGTGCCAGCAAGCAAAATAGACAGGAAGCTTTCTTT	CASKQNRQEAFF
TRBD1	TRBV5-1	-	TRBJ2-7	TGCGCCAGCCACCCGGGACAGGGGTTGCACGAGCAGTACTTC	CASHPGQGLHEQYF
TRBD1	TRBV18	-	TRBJ1-2	TGTGCCAGCTCACCCGGACAGGTGAACATCTATGGCTACACCTTC	CASSPGQVNIYGYTF
-	TRBV25-1	-	TRBJ2-1	TGTGCCAGCAGTGATGGAGGGTACTACAATGAGCAGTTCTTC	CASSDGGYYNEQFF
TRBD1	TRBV2	once	TRBJ2-3	TGTGCCAGAGAGACCGGGACAGGGCCGACAGATACGCAGTATTTT	CARETGTGPTDTQYF
TRBD1	TRBV29-1	-	TRBJ1-1	TGCAGCGTTGGGGACAGGGGGCTTACTGAAGCTTTCTTT	CSVGDRGLTEAFF
-	TRBV5-6	-	TRBJ2-3	TGTGCCAGCAGCCGAGGTCGGGGTACAGATACGCAGTATTTT	CASSRGRGTDTQYF
-	TRBV5-4	few	TRBJ1-2	TGTGCCAGCAGCTTGGCGCAGGACAGCTATGGCTACACCTTC	CASSLAQDSYGYTF
TRBD2	TRBV14	-	TRBJ2-7	TGTGCCAGCAGACTCTCAGCGGGAGTCCCCGAGCAGTACTTC	CASRLSAGVPEQYF
TRBD1	TRBV5-1	-	TRBJ2-7	TGCGCCAGCAGCTTCGGGCAGGGACAGGTACTCTACGAGCAGTACTTC	CASSFGQGQVLYEQYF